This T cell receptor (beta chain) was obtained from a study of blood T cell repertoires in COVID-19. On the study more broadly: Specimens from acute and convalescent COVID-19 originated in the United States, Italy and Spain. PBMCs, B-cell-depleted T cells, or T cells provided the cDNA or gDNA that made up the material.

In the original workflow: Reference gene primer amplification gave nucleated cell count estimates. Sequenced by immunoSEQ multiplex PCR; TCRdb stores in-frame clones only, minus some. That table is the source of V, J and clone size, and D and trimming were worked out from the DNA. The sample records 540,000 or so clones, approximately 91% being singletons. Germline CDR1 MNHEY, CDR2 SMNVEV (reference sequence). V shed 8 bases, J shed 15 bases, and the junction held 10 bases outside the gene matches. The CDR3 has 11 residues. Enrollment of patients from Seattle took place during active infection, with longitudinal follow-up.

The V and J genes are TRBV27 and TRBJ2-1, with TRBD2 matching 7 bases. This TCR came from a woman aged 45 to 65 with COVID-19, enrolled during active disease. The sample taken for sequencing was peripheral blood. The CDR3 nucleotides read TGTGCCAGCGGATCGCAACTAGCGCCGTTCTTC. It yields the protein CASGSQLAPFF.